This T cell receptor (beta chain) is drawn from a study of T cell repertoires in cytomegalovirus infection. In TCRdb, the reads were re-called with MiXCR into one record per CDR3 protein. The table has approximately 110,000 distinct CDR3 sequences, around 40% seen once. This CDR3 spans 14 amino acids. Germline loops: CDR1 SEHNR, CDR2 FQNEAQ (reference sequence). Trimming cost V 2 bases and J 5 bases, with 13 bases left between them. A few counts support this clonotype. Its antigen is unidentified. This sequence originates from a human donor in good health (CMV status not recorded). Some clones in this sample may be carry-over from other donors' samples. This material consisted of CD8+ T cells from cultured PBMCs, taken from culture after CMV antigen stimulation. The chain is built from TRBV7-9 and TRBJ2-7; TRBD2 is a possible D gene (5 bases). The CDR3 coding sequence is TGTGCCAGCAGCTTACTTCGGGATATGGACGAGCAGTACTTC. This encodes CASSLLRDMDEQYF.